The rows below give T cell receptor beta chains drawn from one sample of a study of cytomegalovirus exposure and HLA in healthy donors. Clones were read by immunoSEQ multiplex PCR, and TCRdb kept only the in-frame ones, dropping some. The sample consists of about 130,000 clones, roughly 82% of them appearing once. The sample was PBMCs. The receptors come from a boy under 18 in good health and CMV-seronegative. Each CDR3 is given with its conserved first and last residue. The D gene is left open where the match is weak. For some rows the clone size is stated as once, few or many, or as a class when expanded; others skip it.

V,size,D,J,DNA,CDR3
TRBV6-5,few,TRBD1,TRBJ2-7,TGTGCCAGCAGTTACGATGTGGGACAGAACTACGAGCAGTACTTC,CASSYDVGQNYEQYF
TRBV18,once,TRBD2,TRBJ2-1,TGTGCCAGCTCACTGGGGCTAGCGGGAGCCTACAATGAGCAGTTCTTC,CASSLGLAGAYNEQFF
TRBV30,few,TRBD1,TRBJ1-1,TGTGCCTGGAGCGGACAGGGAGGGACTGAAGCTTTCTTT,CAWSGQGGTEAFF
TRBV19,NA,TRBD1,TRBJ2-7,TGTGCCAGTAGTATCCCAGCCTCCGGGACAGGGGGCTACGAGCAGTACTTC,CASSIPASGTGGYEQYF
TRBV5-1,NA,TRBD2,TRBJ2-3,TGCGCCAGCAGCTTGTGGGGGACTAGCGGGAGTGGGGCAGATACGCAGTATTTT,CASSLWGTSGSGADTQYF
TRBV30,NA,TRBD2,TRBJ2-7,TGTGCCTGGAGGGTCCCGGGACTAGCGGTCTCCTACGAGCAGTACTTC,CAWRVPGLAVSYEQYF
TRBV29-1,NA,NA,TRBJ1-5,TGCAGCGTTGTGTTTGGAGGGTATAGCAATCAGCCCCAGCATTTT,CSVVFGGYSNQPQHF
TRBV7-9,NA,TRBD1,TRBJ2-7,TGTTCCAGCAGCTTAGGCGGGACAGGGGGCAGTGCCTACGAGCAGTACTTC,CSSSLGGTGGSAYEQYF
TRBV6-5,NA,NA,TRBJ2-1,TGTGCCAGCAGGGACCCTCGGGGCTACAATGAGCAGTTCTTC,CASRDPRGYNEQFF
TRBV6-1,NA,NA,TRBJ2-7,TGTGCCAGCAGTGAAGGGCTAGCGCGCGAGCAGTACTTC,CASSEGLAREQYF
TRBV6-5,NA,NA,TRBJ1-1,TGTGCCAGCGGCCGGGATCAGAACACTGAAGCTTTCTTT,CASGRDQNTEAFF
TRBV11-2,NA,NA,TRBJ1-2,TGTGCCAGCAGCCCATTTGGACAGCGCAACTATGGCTACACCTTC,CASSPFGQRNYGYTF
TRBV30,NA,TRBD1,TRBJ1-2,TGTGCCTGGAGCCACGCCGGGACAGGGGACTATGGCTACACCTTC,CAWSHAGTGDYGYTF
TRBV4-1,NA,NA,TRBJ2-1,TGCGCCAGCAGCCAAGAAGACAGGAGCTCCTACAATGAGCAGTTCTTC,CASSQEDRSSYNEQFF
TRBV6-6,once,TRBD1,TRBJ2-1,TGTGCCAGCAGTTCATACAGGGGAAAGTTGTCCTATGAGCAGTTCTTC,CASSSYRGKLSYEQFF
TRBV7-6,once,TRBD2,TRBJ2-3,TGTGCCAGCAGCCCGCGATTTCTAGCGGGAGGGAGGAGCGCAGATACGCAGTATTTT,CASSPRFLAGGRSADTQYF
TRBV10-1,NA,TRBD2,TRBJ2-7,TGCGCCAGCAGTGAGTCAGAGGCTAGCGGCTCCTACGAGCAGTACTTC,CASSESEASGSYEQYF
TRBV27,NA,NA,TRBJ1-2,TGTGCCAGCAGTTTACGGCAGGGTGCTGGCTACACCTTC,CASSLRQGAGYTF
TRBV7-8,NA,NA,TRBJ2-5,TGTGCCAGCAGCTTAGCAATACTAGCTAAGGGGGAGACCCAGTACTTC,CASSLAILAKGETQYF
TRBV6-5,NA,TRBD2,TRBJ2-7,TGTGCCAGCACCCGTGGCGGGAGAAGCTCCTACGAGCAGTACTTC,CASTRGGRSSYEQYF